The rows below give T cell receptor beta chains drawn from one sample of a study of control samples from healthy donors and cancer patients. Generated by immunoSEQ multiplex PCR, the TCRdb table keeps only in-frame clones and is missing some. There are under 150,000 clones in the sample; around 87% occur only once, and less than 1.5% lies in the top ten. Sequenced: PBMCs. Receptor source: a woman aged 45-65 years with colorectal cancer. Both conserved end residues are part of each CDR3. The order of the fields is V gene, D gene, clone size, J gene, CDR3 protein, CDR3 DNA. A D gene is named only where the DNA matches it firmly. A row's size may be missing; if present it is once, few, many or a size class.

v_gene: TRBV2; d_gene: NA; abundance: NA; j_gene: TRBJ1-1; CDR3aa: CASSEALLGVGTEAFF; CDR3nt: TGTGCCAGCAGTGAAGCGCTTCTAGGGGTCGGCACTGAAGCTTTCTTT
v_gene: TRBV5-1; d_gene: TRBD1; abundance: NA; j_gene: TRBJ1-1; CDR3aa: CASSRGQGTEAFF; CDR3nt: TGCGCCAGCAGCCGGGGACAGGGCACTGAAGCTTTCTTT
v_gene: TRBV28; d_gene: TRBD1; abundance: NA; j_gene: TRBJ2-7; CDR3aa: CASSGTAVDEQYF; CDR3nt: TGTGCCAGCAGTGGGACAGCCGTGGACGAGCAGTACTTC
v_gene: TRBV4-1; d_gene: TRBD1; abundance: NA; j_gene: TRBJ2-3; CDR3aa: CASSQAGTGGAGDTQYF; CDR3nt: TGCGCCAGCAGCCAGGCCGGGACAGGGGGCGCAGGAGATACGCAGTATTTT
v_gene: TRBV6-6; d_gene: NA; abundance: NA; j_gene: TRBJ1-5; CDR3aa: CASSLQGANQPQHF; CDR3nt: TGTGCCAGCAGCCTACAGGGAGCGAATCAGCCCCAGCATTTT
v_gene: TRBV7-9; d_gene: NA; abundance: NA; j_gene: TRBJ2-5; CDR3aa: CASSFLGIRGEETQYF; CDR3nt: TGTGCCAGCAGCTTCCTCGGTATCCGGGGAGAAGAGACCCAGTACTTC
v_gene: TRBV7-6; d_gene: NA; abundance: NA; j_gene: TRBJ1-2; CDR3aa: CASSLTTPLIFGYTF; CDR3nt: TGTGCCAGCAGCTTAACGACACCACTTATCTTTGGCTACACCTTC
v_gene: TRBV10-3; d_gene: TRBD1; abundance: once; j_gene: TRBJ2-7; CDR3aa: CAIGGQGVYEQYF; CDR3nt: TGTGCCATCGGGGGACAGGGCGTGTACGAGCAGTACTTC
v_gene: TRBV7-3; d_gene: TRBD1; abundance: few; j_gene: TRBJ2-7; CDR3aa: CASSSGDSYEQYF; CDR3nt: TGTGCCAGCAGCTCTGGGGACAGTTACGAGCAGTACTTC
v_gene: TRBV15; d_gene: TRBD2; abundance: NA; j_gene: TRBJ2-1; CDR3aa: CATSRMRGGYNEQFF; CDR3nt: TGTGCCACCAGCAGAATGCGGGGGGGCTACAATGAGCAGTTCTTC
v_gene: TRBV6-5; d_gene: NA; abundance: NA; j_gene: TRBJ2-7; CDR3aa: CASSYSIYQSYEQYF; CDR3nt: TGTGCCAGCAGTTACTCGATCTACCAATCCTACGAGCAGTACTTC
v_gene: TRBV10-1; d_gene: NA; abundance: NA; j_gene: TRBJ2-3; CDR3aa: CASSAGAGTDTQYF; CDR3nt: TGCGCCAGCAGTGCTGGAGCGGGCACAGATACGCAGTATTTT
v_gene: TRBV7-9; d_gene: NA; abundance: NA; j_gene: TRBJ2-3; CDR3aa: CASSLGWPGGTDTQYF; CDR3nt: TGTGCCAGCAGCTTAGGGTGGCCAGGGGGCACAGATACGCAGTATTTT
v_gene: TRBV5-1; d_gene: TRBD2; abundance: NA; j_gene: TRBJ2-7; CDR3aa: CASSRGLAGALSYEQYF; CDR3nt: TGCGCCAGCAGCCGGGGACTAGCGGGGGCCCTCTCCTACGAGCAGTACTTC
v_gene: TRBV9; d_gene: NA; abundance: NA; j_gene: TRBJ1-3; CDR3aa: CASSGATGNTIYF; CDR3nt: TGTGCCAGCAGCGGTGCGACAGGAAACACCATATATTTT
v_gene: TRBV12-3/TRBV12-4; d_gene: NA; abundance: NA; j_gene: TRBJ1-2; CDR3aa: CASSSPGRGYTF; CDR3nt: TGTGCCAGCAGTTCCCCCGGTCGCGGCTACACCTTC
v_gene: TRBV2; d_gene: NA; abundance: NA; j_gene: TRBJ1-1; CDR3aa: CASSGGYLNTEAFF; CDR3nt: TGTGCCAGCAGTGGTGGGTACTTGAACACTGAAGCTTTCTTT
v_gene: TRBV6-6; d_gene: TRBD1; abundance: NA; j_gene: TRBJ1-6; CDR3aa: CASSRTGTSSPLHF; CDR3nt: TGTGCCAGCAGCCGGACAGGGACGAGTTCACCCCTCCACTTT
v_gene: TRBV6-5; d_gene: NA; abundance: NA; j_gene: TRBJ2-5; CDR3aa: CASSWGGTGQETQYF; CDR3nt: TGTGCCAGCAGCTGGGGGGGGACAGGTCAAGAGACCCAGTACTTC
v_gene: TRBV27; d_gene: NA; abundance: NA; j_gene: TRBJ1-1; CDR3aa: CASSLLASNTEAFF; CDR3nt: TGTGCCAGCAGTTTATTAGCCTCGAACACTGAAGCTTTCTTT
v_gene: TRBV5-4; d_gene: TRBD1; abundance: NA; j_gene: TRBJ1-5; CDR3aa: CASSLGPDRKYSNQPQHF; CDR3nt: TGTGCCAGCAGCTTGGGCCCGGACAGGAAGTATAGCAATCAGCCCCAGCATTTT
v_gene: TRBV6-5; d_gene: NA; abundance: NA; j_gene: TRBJ1-4; CDR3aa: CASSLLGSEKLFF; CDR3nt: TGTGCCAGCAGTTTATTAGGGAGTGAAAAACTGTTTTTT
v_gene: TRBV29-1; d_gene: TRBD1; abundance: NA; j_gene: TRBJ2-5; CDR3aa: CSVGNWDSKETQYF; CDR3nt: TGCAGCGTCGGTAACTGGGACAGCAAAGAGACTCAGTACTTC
v_gene: TRBV23-1; d_gene: NA; abundance: NA; j_gene: TRBJ2-7; CDR3aa: CASGATGGISYEQYF; CDR3nt: TGCGCCAGTGGGGCTACGGGCGGAATATCCTACGAGCAGTACTTC
v_gene: TRBV19; d_gene: NA; abundance: NA; j_gene: TRBJ1-2; CDR3aa: CASSIGGHRNYGYTF; CDR3nt: TGTGCCAGTAGTATAGGGGGACATCGTAACTATGGCTACACCTTC
v_gene: TRBV5-1; d_gene: NA; abundance: NA; j_gene: TRBJ2-3; CDR3aa: CASSLIGPSLVFFFMDTQYF; CDR3nt: TGCGCCAGCAGCTTAATTGGGCCCAGTCTTGTCTTTTTTTTTATGGATACGCAGTATTTT